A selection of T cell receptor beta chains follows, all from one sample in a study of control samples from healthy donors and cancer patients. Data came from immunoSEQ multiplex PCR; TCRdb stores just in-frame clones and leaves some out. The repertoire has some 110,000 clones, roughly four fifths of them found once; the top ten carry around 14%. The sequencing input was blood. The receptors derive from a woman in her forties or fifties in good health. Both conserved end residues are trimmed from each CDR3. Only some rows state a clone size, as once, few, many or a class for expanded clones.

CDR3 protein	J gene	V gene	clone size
ASLRTGVRHGYT	TRBJ1-2	TRBV5-4	.
ASSFDFQAKANEQY	TRBJ2-7	TRBV7-2	.
ASSQDRYTYEQY	TRBJ2-7	TRBV3-1/TRBV3-2	.
ASSFHRDEQY	TRBJ2-7	TRBV19	.
ATSDFSREMDNEQF	TRBJ2-1	TRBV24-1	once
ASSNGPQGTGELF	TRBJ2-2	TRBV6-5	.
ASSSRQGNYGYT	TRBJ1-2	TRBV5-4	.
ASSPGTGYGYT	TRBJ1-2	TRBV5-1	.
ASSNREYGKPTEAF	TRBJ1-1	TRBV21-1	.
ASSLALGGEQF	TRBJ2-1	TRBV7-6	.
ASNRDSASQNTGELF	TRBJ2-2	TRBV2	few
ASSLGQGRFGGTEAF	TRBJ1-1	TRBV5-4	.
ASSRRTGRHTEAF	TRBJ1-1	TRBV14	.
ATQFAPERSTEAF	TRBJ1-1	TRBV10-3	.
ASTERQTTDTQY	TRBJ2-3	TRBV7-2	.
ASSRDRGKADTQY	TRBJ2-3	TRBV7-6	.
ATCSSGAGDTGELF	TRBJ2-2	TRBV10-3	few
ASNYARDRASYEQY	TRBJ2-7	TRBV2	.
ASSPSSGGDEKLF	TRBJ1-4	TRBV7-2	.
ASSYSWGSSHEQY	TRBJ2-7	TRBV6-5	.
ASSLGQENYGYT	TRBJ1-2	TRBV7-8	.
ASRPFAGPGANVLT	TRBJ2-6	TRBV3-1/TRBV3-2	.
ASSSRTDTNEKLF	TRBJ1-4	TRBV5-1	.